One sample yielded the 28 T cell receptor beta chains listed below, sequenced in a study of cytomegalovirus exposure and HLA in healthy donors. The PCR ran on 60 Vbeta and 13 Jbeta primers. Clones were read by immunoSEQ multiplex PCR, and TCRdb kept only the in-frame ones, dropping some. The sample has 150,000 to 200,000 clones; about 10% are singletons. Sequencing used PBMCs. These receptors originate from a young woman in good health and CMV-seropositive.

This clone was seen a handful of times. The rearrangement joins TRBV9 to TRBJ2-1, with D tentatively TRBD1 (5 bases). V was cut by 2 bases and J by 10 bases, with 13 bases left in between. CDR1 SGDLS and CDR2 YYNGEE come from the germline V gene. This CDR3 is 13 amino acids long. The CDR3 region is CASSVGPGSEQFF. CDR3 nucleotides: TGTGCCAGCAGCGTTGGGCCAGGGTCAGAGCAGTTCTTC.

This clone came up a few times. The rearrangement links TRBV19 to TRBJ1-1, with 9 bases matching TRBD1. Germline V lookup: CDR1 LNHDA, CDR2 SQIVND (reference sequence). The CDR3 is 16 amino acids. Losses at the gene ends were 5 bases for V and 1 base for J; bases not matched to a gene: 8. The CDR3 region is CASSLPLQGANTEAFF. CDR3 coding DNA: TGTGCCAGTAGTCTGCCCTTACAGGGGGCGAACACTGAAGCTTTCTTT.

This chain joins TRBV29-1 and TRBJ1-1, with TRBD1 identical over 9 bases. V was clipped by 6 bases and J by 5 bases; unmatched bases: 4. This CDR3 is 12 amino acids long. From germline, CDR1 is SQVTM and CDR2 ANQGSEA. CDR3 coding DNA: TGCAGCGTGGACAGGGGAGGGACTGAAGCTTTCTTT. Encoded protein: CSVDRGGTEAFF.

As DNA, the CDR3 is TGCGCCAGCAGCTTGCAGCCAGGTTACAATGAGCAGTTCTTC. Its translation: CASSLQPGYNEQFF. The V gene is TRBV5-1, the J gene TRBJ2-1; D is unresolved. Trimming took 1 base from V and 4 from J, leaving 9 bases between them. Germline V CDR1 and CDR2: SGHRS, YFSETQ. CDR3 length equals 14 residues.

The chain links TRBV7-3 to TRBJ2-1; 13 nucleotides align to TRBD2. The germline CDR1 and CDR2 sequences are SGHTA and FQGTGA. This CDR3 spans 17 amino acids. The trim removed 3 bases at V and 9 bases at J, leaving 11 bases unmatched. The CDR3 DNA reads TGTGCCAGCAGCTTGTCCCCAGGACTAGCGGGAGCAGGTGAGCAGTTCTTC. This sequence encodes CASSLSPGLAGAGEQFF.

The CDR3 region is CASSLTRGNTEAFF. DNA for the CDR3: TGTGCCAGCAGCTTAACCAGGGGGAACACTGAAGCTTTCTTT. V usage is TRBV7-9 and J usage is TRBJ1-1; tentative D call: TRBD1 (6 bases). The CDR3 sequence is 14 residues long. Trimming removed 2 bases at V and 1 base at J, with 8 bases between. The germline V gene encodes CDR1 SEHNR and CDR2 FQNEAQ (reference sequence).

The chain has TRBV6-4 and TRBJ2-1, with TRBD2 as a possible D gene (7 bases). Germline values: CDR1 MRHNA, CDR2 SNTAGT. With 8 bases removed from V and 4 bases from J, the gap between germline ends came to 18 bases. The CDR3 extends over 15 amino acids. CDR3 residues: CASGRAGAPYNEQFF. In DNA, the CDR3 is TGTGCCAGCGGGAGGGCGGGGGCCCCTTACAATGAGCAGTTCTTC.

As to this clone: Mismatch with germline at one junction end may stem from a read error. This chain joins TRBV7-2 and TRBJ1-5, with D possibly being TRBD1 (5 bases). The V gene's germline CDR1 is SGHTA and CDR2 FQGNSA. The CDR3 length is 15 residues. The CDR3 spells CASSPGSGGNQHQHF. The CDR3 DNA follows: TGTGCCAGCAGCCCAGGGAGTGGGGGGAATCAGCACCAGCATTTT.

The chain is built from TRBV9 and TRBJ2-7; TRBD2 aligns across 9 bases. V dropped 3 bases and J dropped 7; count of bases not matched to a gene: 8. The CDR3 runs 14 residues. From germline, CDR1 is SGDLS and CDR2 YYNGEE. In nucleotides, the CDR3 is TGTGCCAGCAGCGAATCTAGCGGGATCAGTGAGCAGTACTTC. This sequence encodes CASSESSGISEQYF.

The CDR3 is CASSLTPGTEETQYF. In nucleotides, the CDR3 is TGCGCCAGCAGCTTGACCCCCGGGACAGAAGAGACCCAGTACTTC. The rearrangement uses TRBV5-1 and TRBJ2-5; 7 bases agree with TRBD1. V lost 1 base to trimming and J lost 3 bases; unmatched junction nucleotides: 6. CDR3 length: 15 amino acids. Germline loops: CDR1 SGHRS, CDR2 YFSETQ.

Only a few counts were recorded for this clone. The CDR3 DNA follows: TGTGCCACCAGCAATCCCGACAGGCCTGATTACGAGCAGTACTTC. It yields the protein CATSNPDRPDYEQYF. V usage is TRBV15 and J usage is TRBJ2-7; perhaps TRBD1 as D (6 bases). This CDR3 spans 15 amino acids. Germline V lookup: CDR1 LNHNV, CDR2 YYDKDF (reference sequence). Trimming removed 4 bases from V and 4 bases from J, with 17 bases in between.

The chain carries TRBV10-2 and TRBJ2-7; D perhaps matches TRBD1 (6 bases). The CDR3 covers 13 residues. The germline CDR1 and CDR2 sequences are WSHSY and SAAADI. Trimming cost V 3 bases and J 1 base, with 7 bases left between them. CDR3: CASSETGSYEQYF. The CDR3 region has the DNA TGCGCCAGCAGTGAAACAGGGTCCTACGAGCAGTACTTC.

In this sample, this clone turned up a few times. The chain joins TRBV5-1 to TRBJ1-4, with D maybe TRBD1 (5 bases). Germline V CDR1 and CDR2: SGHRS, YFSETQ. The CDR3 has 15 amino acids. Trimming stripped 0 bases from V and 8 bases from J, with 14 bases between. Here the CDR3 reads CASSLEGQGGEKLFF. In DNA form, the CDR3 reads TGCGCCAGCAGCTTGGAAGGGCAGGGAGGAGAAAAACTGTTTTTT.

This clone was seen more than once but under ten times. The chain links TRBV6-1 to TRBJ1-3; 7 nucleotides agree with TRBD1. Germline values: CDR1 MNHNS, CDR2 SASEGT. V lost 8 bases to trimming and J lost 0 bases; unmatched junction nucleotides: 4. The CDR3 totals 14 residues. This CDR3 is CASRDSYSGNTIYF. The CDR3 DNA reads as TGTGCCAGCCGGGACAGTTACTCTGGAAACACCATATATTTT.

This clone turned up a few times. The rearrangement links TRBV7-6 to TRBJ2-7, with 8 bases lining up with TRBD2. The CDR3 has 18 amino acids. V was pared by 1 base and J by 0 bases, with 11 bases of the junction left unmatched. The V gene's germline CDR1 is SGHVS and CDR2 FNYEAQ. The CDR3 loop reads CASSLDRTSLGSSYEQYF. For the CDR3, the DNA is TGTGCCAGCAGCTTAGATAGGACTAGCCTCGGAAGCTCCTACGAGCAGTACTTC.

This rearrangement joins TRBV2 to TRBJ2-2, with a tentative D call TRBD2 (5 bases). This CDR3 has 13 amino acids. The germline V and J ends were trimmed by 8 bases and 7 bases, with 14 bases remaining between them. CDR1 is SNHLY, CDR2 FYNNEI, per germline. CDR3 nucleotide sequence: TGTGCCAGCTCGGTGTCAGCGGTCGGGGAGCTGTTTTTT. It is translated as CASSVSAVGELFF.

This clone was counted only a few times. The genes are TRBV5-1 and TRBJ2-7, with TRBD2 matching 9 bases. The trim removed 1 base at V and 2 bases at J, leaving 1 base unmatched. The length of the CDR3 is 14 residues. Germline lookup yields CDR1 SGHRS and CDR2 YFSETQ. The CDR3 region has the DNA TGCGCCAGCAGCTTGCTAGCGGGAACCTACGAGCAGTACTTC. It specifies CASSLLAGTYEQYF.

This clone was found a few times. The V and J genes are TRBV7-6 and TRBJ2-2, with D perhaps matching TRBD1 (7 bases). The germline V and J ends were trimmed by 5 bases and 7 bases, with 20 bases remaining between them. CDR3 length: 16 amino acids. In germline, CDR1 is SGHVS, CDR2 FNYEAQ. CDR3 in amino acids: CASSTLQGGVGGELFF. CDR3 DNA sequence: TGTGCCAGCAGCACACTTCAGGGGGGCGTTGGCGGGGAGCTGTTTTTT.

The chain is built from TRBV11-2 and TRBJ2-1; the match to TRBD2 covers 8 bases. Germline assignment: CDR1 SGHAT and CDR2 FQNNGV. Unmatched junction bases numbered 10, after V lost 0 bases and J lost 12 bases. This CDR3 has 15 amino acids. CDR3: CASSLDGSPSGRQFF. The CDR3 nucleotides read TGTGCCAGCAGCTTAGATGGATCCCCCAGCGGGAGGCAGTTCTTC.

This clone was recorded a few times. This chain uses TRBV15 with TRBJ2-5; no firm D call. The better agreement between TRBJ2-7 and the DNA end casts doubt on the J call. Germline CDR1 and CDR2: LNHNV and YYDKDF (reference sequence). This CDR3 comprises 15 residues. The CDR3 protein is CATSSIGVGWNEQYF. The CDR3 DNA follows: TGTGCCACCAGCAGTATAGGCGTCGGGTGGAACGAGCAGTACTTC.

The genes are TRBV5-4 and TRBJ1-3; 8 bases fit TRBD1. Germline CDR1 and CDR2: SGHNT and YYREEE (reference sequence). This CDR3 is 16 amino acids long. Unmatched junction bases numbered 6, after V lost 3 bases and J lost 1 base. The CDR3 reads CASSSDRERSGNTIYF. The CDR3 nucleotides are TGTGCCAGCAGCTCGGACAGGGAGCGGTCTGGAAACACCATATATTTT.

This clone turned up a few times. This chain connects TRBV14 to TRBJ2-3; perhaps TRBD2 as D (5 bases). Germline CDR1 reads SGHDN; CDR2 reads FVKESK. With 3 bases removed from V and 3 bases from J, the gap between germline ends came to 16 bases. This CDR3 contains 16 residues. The chain's CDR3 is CASSHRGYFGTDTQYF. The CDR3 DNA follows: TGTGCCAGCAGCCATCGAGGGTATTTTGGTACAGATACGCAGTATTTT. Filled out from reference TRBV14 and TRBJ2-3, the complete variable domain reads EAGVTQFPSHSVIEKGQTVTLRCDPISGHDNLYWYRRVMGKEIKFLLHFVKESKQDESGMPNNRFLAERTGGTYSTLKVQPAELEDSGVYFCASSHRGYFGTDTQYFGPGTRLTVL.

This clone was seen only a few times. The V call is TRBV2, the J call TRBJ2-1; the match to TRBD2 covers 11 bases. This CDR3 region has 16 residues. Trimming took 8 bases from V and 1 from J; bases not matched to a gene: 7. Germline V gene data show CDR1 as SNHLY and CDR2 as FYNNEI. This chain's CDR3 is CASAWTSGPSYNEQFF. The CDR3 DNA reads as TGTGCCAGCGCTTGGACTAGCGGGCCATCCTACAATGAGCAGTTCTTC. The whole variable domain, filled in from reference TRBV2 and TRBJ2-1, reads EPEVTQTPSHQVTQMGQEVILRCVPISNHLYFYWYRQILGQKVEFLVSFYNNEISEKSEIFDDQFSVERPDGSNFTLKIRSTKLEDSAMYFCASAWTSGPSYNEQFFGPGTRLTVL.

The genes are TRBV19 and TRBJ2-7; D call uncertain. V was shortened by 5 bases and J by 11 bases, with 28 bases between the two germline ends. This CDR3 is built from 16 residues. The germline V gene has CDR1 LNHDA and CDR2 SQIVND (reference sequence). In nucleotides, the CDR3 is TGTGCCAGTAGTCCCGTCGAATATCCCAACAGAGAAAAAAAGTACTTC. Its protein product is CASSPVEYPNREKKYF.

This clone was found a few times. The chain combines TRBV20-1 with TRBJ1-1; D is ambiguous. Germline V gene lookup returns CDR1 DFQATT and CDR2 SNEGSKA (reference sequence). The CDR3 is 11 amino acids. V dropped 3 bases and J dropped 7 bases, with 9 bases sitting between them. The CDR3 nucleotides read TGCAGTGCTAGCTCAGGCTTTGAAGCTTTCTTT. Translating it yields CSASSGFEAFF.

This clone showed up just a few times. The chain combines TRBV18 with TRBJ2-1, with 11 nucleotides matching TRBD2. The CDR3 loop spans 17 amino acids. Trimming took 0 bases from V and 2 from J; bases not matched to a gene: 3. From germline, CDR1 is KGHSH and CDR2 LQKENI. CDR3 nucleotides: TGTGCCAGCTCACCACCCCTAGCGGGAGGTCCCTACAATGAGCAGTTCTTC. Its translation: CASSPPLAGGPYNEQFF.

The chain recombines TRBV13 with TRBJ2-1; 11 positions match TRBD2. The CDR3 consists of 15 residues. CDR1 is PRHDT, CDR2 FYEKMQ, per germline (reference sequence). Trimming took 4 bases from V and 7 from J; bases not matched to a gene: 6. The CDR3 sequence is CASSYGLAGLNEQFF. DNA of the CDR3: TGTGCCAGCAGCTACGGACTAGCGGGCCTAAATGAGCAGTTCTTC. Drawing the rest from reference TRBV13 and TRBJ2-1, the complete variable domain is AAGVIQSPRHLIKEKRETATLKCYPIPRHDTVYWYQQGPGQDPQFLISFYEKMQSDKGSIPDRFSAQQFSDYHSELNMSSLELGDSALYFCASSYGLAGLNEQFFGPGTRLTVL.

The chain uses TRBV7-2 and TRBJ2-5; possible D gene TRBD2, 5 bases. V was trimmed by 2 bases and J by 1 base, leaving 8 bases between them. This CDR3 is 14 amino acids long. Per germline, CDR1 SGHTA and CDR2 FQGNSA. The CDR3 DNA follows: TGTGCCAGCAGCTTAAGCGGAGTCCAAGAGACCCAGTACTTC. Its translation is CASSLSGVQETQYF. Together with reference TRBV7-2 and TRBJ2-5, the CDR3 gives the full variable domain: GAGVSQSPSNKVTEKGKDVELRCDPISGHTALYWYRQSLGQGLEFLIYFQGNSAPDKSGLPSDRFSAERTGGSVSTLTIQRTQQEDSAVYLCASSLSGVQETQYFGPGTRLLVL.